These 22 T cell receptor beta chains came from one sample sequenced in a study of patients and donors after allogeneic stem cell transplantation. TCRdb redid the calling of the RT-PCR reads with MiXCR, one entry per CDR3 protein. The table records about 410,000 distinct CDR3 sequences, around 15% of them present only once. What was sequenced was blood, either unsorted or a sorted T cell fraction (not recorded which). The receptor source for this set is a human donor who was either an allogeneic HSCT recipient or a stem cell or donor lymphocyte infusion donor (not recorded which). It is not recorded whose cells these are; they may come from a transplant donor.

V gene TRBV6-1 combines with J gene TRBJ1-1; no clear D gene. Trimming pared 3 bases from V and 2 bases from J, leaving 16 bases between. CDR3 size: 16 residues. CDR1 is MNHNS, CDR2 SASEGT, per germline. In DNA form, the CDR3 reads TGTGCCAGCAGTGATTATGGCGGCAGCGATAACACTGAAGCTTTCTTT. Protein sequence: CASSDYGGSDNTEAFF.

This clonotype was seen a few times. CDR3: CASSLSWDSFYEQYF. The DNA for the CDR3 is TGTGCCAGCAGCTTATCTTGGGACAGTTTCTACGAGCAGTACTTC. J is TRBJ2-7 and V is TRBV7-2; 7 nucleotides agree with TRBD1. The CDR3 is 15 residues long. CDR1 SGHTA and CDR2 FQGNSA come from the germline V gene. J gave up 3 bases and V 2 bases, and 7 bases lay outside the gene matches.

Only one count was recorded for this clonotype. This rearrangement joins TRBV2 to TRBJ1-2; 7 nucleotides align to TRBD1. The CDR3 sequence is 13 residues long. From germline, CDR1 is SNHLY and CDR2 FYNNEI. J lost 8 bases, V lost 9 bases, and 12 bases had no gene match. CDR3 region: CARLFGQEQGYTF. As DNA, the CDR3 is TGTGCCAGACTTTTTGGACAGGAGCAAGGCTACACCTTC.

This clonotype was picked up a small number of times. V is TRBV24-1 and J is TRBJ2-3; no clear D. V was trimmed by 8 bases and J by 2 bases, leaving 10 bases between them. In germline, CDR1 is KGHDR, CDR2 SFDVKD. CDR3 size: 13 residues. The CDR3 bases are TGTGCCACCATGGGCGGATTCACAGATACGCAGTATTTT. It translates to CATMGGFTDTQYF.

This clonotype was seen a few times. The CDR3: CSARDAGRNGYTF. The CDR3 DNA follows: TGCAGTGCTAGAGACGCAGGGAGGAATGGCTACACCTTC. This chain uses TRBV20-1 with TRBJ1-2, with a weak D call TRBD1 (5 bases). Per germline, CDR1 DFQATT and CDR2 SNEGSKA (reference sequence). V lost 0 bases and J 6 bases, leaving 11 bases between the germline ends. The CDR3 covers 13 residues.

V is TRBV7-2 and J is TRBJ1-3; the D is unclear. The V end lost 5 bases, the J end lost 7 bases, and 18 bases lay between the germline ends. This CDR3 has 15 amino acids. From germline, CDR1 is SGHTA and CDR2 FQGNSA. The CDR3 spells CASSPEVSRGNTIYF. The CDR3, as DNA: TGTGCCAGCAGCCCTGAGGTTTCTCGGGGTAACACCATATATTTT.

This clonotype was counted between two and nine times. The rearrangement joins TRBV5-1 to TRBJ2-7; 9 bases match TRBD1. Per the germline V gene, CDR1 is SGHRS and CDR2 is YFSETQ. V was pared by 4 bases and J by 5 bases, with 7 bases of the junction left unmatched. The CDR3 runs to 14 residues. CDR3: CASSVGQGMNEQYF. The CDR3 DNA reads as TGCGCCAGCAGCGTGGGACAGGGTATGAACGAGCAGTACTTC.

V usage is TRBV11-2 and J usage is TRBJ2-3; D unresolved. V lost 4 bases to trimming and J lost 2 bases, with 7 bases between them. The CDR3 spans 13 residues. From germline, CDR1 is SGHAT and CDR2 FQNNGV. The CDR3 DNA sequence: TGTGCCAGCAGCTCCACGTACACAGATACGCAGTATTTT. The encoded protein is CASSSTYTDTQYF.

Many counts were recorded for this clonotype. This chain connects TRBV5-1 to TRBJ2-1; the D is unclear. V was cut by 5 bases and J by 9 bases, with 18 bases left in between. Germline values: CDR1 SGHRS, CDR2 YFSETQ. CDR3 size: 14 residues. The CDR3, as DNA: TGCGCCAGCAGAATGGACCAAAGCAGGAGTGAGCAGTTCTTC. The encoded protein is CASRMDQSRSEQFF.

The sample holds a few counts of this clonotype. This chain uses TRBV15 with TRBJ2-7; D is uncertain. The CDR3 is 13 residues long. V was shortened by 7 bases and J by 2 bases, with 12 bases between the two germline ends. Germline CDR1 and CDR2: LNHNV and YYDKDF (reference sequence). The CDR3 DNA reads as TGTGCCACCATACCTAACCCTACCTACGAGCAGTACTTC. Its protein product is CATIPNPTYEQYF.

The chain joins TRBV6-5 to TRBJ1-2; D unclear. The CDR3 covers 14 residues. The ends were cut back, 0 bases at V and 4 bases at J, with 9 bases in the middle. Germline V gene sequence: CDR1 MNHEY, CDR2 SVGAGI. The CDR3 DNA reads TGTGCCAGCAGTTACTCGTCGTCAGGCTATGGCTACACCTTC. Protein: CASSYSSSGYGYTF.

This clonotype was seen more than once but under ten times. The CDR3 bases are TGTGCCACCAGTGGTGGTGGGGGGTCGCGGAATCAGCCCCAGCATTTT. Translating it yields CATSGGGGSRNQPQHF. The chain is built from TRBV24-1 and TRBJ1-5; weak D call: TRBD1 (5 bases). In germline, CDR1 is KGHDR, CDR2 SFDVKD. This CDR3 spans 16 amino acids. Trimming left V 5 bases short and J 4 bases short, with 17 bases between.

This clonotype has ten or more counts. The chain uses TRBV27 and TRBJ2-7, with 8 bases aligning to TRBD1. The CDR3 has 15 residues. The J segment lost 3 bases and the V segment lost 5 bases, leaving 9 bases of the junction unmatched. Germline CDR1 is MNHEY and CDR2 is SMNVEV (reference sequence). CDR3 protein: CASSLTGTGHYEQYF. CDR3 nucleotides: TGTGCCAGCAGTCTTACCGGGACAGGCCACTACGAGCAGTACTTC.

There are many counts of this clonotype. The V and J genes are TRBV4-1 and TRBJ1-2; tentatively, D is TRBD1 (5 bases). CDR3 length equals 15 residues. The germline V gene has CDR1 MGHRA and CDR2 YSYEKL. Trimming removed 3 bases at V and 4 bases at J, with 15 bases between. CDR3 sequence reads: CASSQDQQVLYGYTF. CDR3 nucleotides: TGCGCCAGCAGCCAGGACCAACAGGTCCTCTATGGCTACACCTTC.

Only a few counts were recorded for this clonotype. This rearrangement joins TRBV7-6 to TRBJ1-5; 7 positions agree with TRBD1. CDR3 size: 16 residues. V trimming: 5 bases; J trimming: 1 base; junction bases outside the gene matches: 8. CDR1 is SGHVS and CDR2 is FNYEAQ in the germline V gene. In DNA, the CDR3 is TGTGCCAGCAGCCCTCAACAGGGGATCAGCAATCAGCCCCAGCATTTT. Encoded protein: CASSPQQGISNQPQHF.

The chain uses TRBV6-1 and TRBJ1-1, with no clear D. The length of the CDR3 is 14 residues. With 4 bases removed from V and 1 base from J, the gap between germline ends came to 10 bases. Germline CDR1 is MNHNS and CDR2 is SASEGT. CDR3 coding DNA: TGTGCCAGCAGTGGGAGTTCAACGAACACTGAAGCTTTCTTT. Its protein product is CASSGSSTNTEAFF.

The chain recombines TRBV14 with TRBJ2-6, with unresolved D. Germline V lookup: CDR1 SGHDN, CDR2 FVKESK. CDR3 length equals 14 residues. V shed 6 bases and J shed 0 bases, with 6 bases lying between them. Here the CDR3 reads CASSPFSGANVLTF. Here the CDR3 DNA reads TGTGCCAGCAGTCCATTCTCTGGGGCCAACGTCCTGACTTTC.

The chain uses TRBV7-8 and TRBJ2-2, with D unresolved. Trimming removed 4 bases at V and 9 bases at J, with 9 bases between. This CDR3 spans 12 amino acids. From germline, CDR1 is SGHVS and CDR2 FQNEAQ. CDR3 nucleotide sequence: TGTGCCAGCAGCTCACGTCCGAGGGAGCTGTTTTTT. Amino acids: CASSSRPRELFF.

CDR3: CASSLTHTGELFF. The DNA of the CDR3 is TGTGCCAGCAGCTTAACGCACACCGGGGAGCTGTTTTTT. The chain recombines TRBV7-2 with TRBJ2-2; D is undetermined. Looked up from germline, CDR1 is SGHTA and CDR2 is FQGNSA. Trimming cost V 2 bases and J 3 bases, with 4 bases left between them. CDR3 size: 13 residues.

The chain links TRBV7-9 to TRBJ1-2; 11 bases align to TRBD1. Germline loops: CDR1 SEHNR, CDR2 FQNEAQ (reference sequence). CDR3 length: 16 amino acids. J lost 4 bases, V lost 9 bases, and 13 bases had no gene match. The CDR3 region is CASPRTGGEGVYGYTF. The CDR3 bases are TGTGCCAGTCCAAGGACAGGGGGCGAGGGAGTCTATGGCTACACCTTC.

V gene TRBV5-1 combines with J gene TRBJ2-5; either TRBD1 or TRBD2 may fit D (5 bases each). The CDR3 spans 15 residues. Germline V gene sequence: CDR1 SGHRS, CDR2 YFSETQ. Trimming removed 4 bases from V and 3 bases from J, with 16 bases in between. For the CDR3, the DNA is TGCGCCAGCAGCGTATCCGGGACGGCCGAAGAGACCCAGTACTTC. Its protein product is CASSVSGTAEETQYF.

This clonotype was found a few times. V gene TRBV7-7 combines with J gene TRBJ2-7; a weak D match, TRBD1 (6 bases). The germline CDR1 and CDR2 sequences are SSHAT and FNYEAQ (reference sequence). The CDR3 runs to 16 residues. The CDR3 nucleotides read TGTGCTAGCGACGAACAGGGACACCCACCCGCCTACGAGCAGTACTTC. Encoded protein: CASDEQGHPPAYEQYF. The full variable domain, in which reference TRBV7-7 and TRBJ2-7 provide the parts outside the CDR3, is GAGVSQSPRYKVTKRGQDVTLRCDPISSHATLYWYQQALGQGPEFLTYFNYEAQPDKSGLPSDRFSAERPEGSISTLTIQRTEQRDSAMYRCASDEQGHPPAYEQYFGPGTRLTVT.